These 18 T cell receptor beta chains were sequenced from one sample in a study of blood T cell repertoires in COVID-19. TCRdb's table, derived via immunoSEQ multiplex PCR, lists solely in-frame clones and lacks some. The data hold approximately 180,000 clones, with 88% observed a single time. Source material: peripheral blood. The receptor set was obtained from a man aged 40-49 years with active or convalescent COVID-19.

J is TRBJ2-1 and V is TRBV28; 9 nucleotides line up with TRBD2. Germline assignment: CDR1 MDHEN and CDR2 SYDVKM. V gave up 3 bases and J gave up 7 bases; unmatched junction bases: 10. This CDR3 is built from 16 residues. The CDR3 reads CASSLAGAGGDNEQFF. The DNA of the CDR3 is TGTGCCAGCAGTTTGGCGGGGGCGGGAGGGGATAATGAGCAGTTCTTC.

The DNA of the CDR3 is TGTGCCAGCAGCCGGAGGAACACTGAAGCTTTCTTT. Translated: CASSRRNTEAFF. The chain carries TRBV6-5 and TRBJ1-1; D not certain. V was clipped by 6 bases and J by 1 base, with 6 bases between them. The germline CDR1 and CDR2 sequences are MNHEY and SVGAGI. This CDR3 region has 12 residues.

The V call is TRBV6-2 or TRBV6-3, the J call TRBJ1-6; D ambiguous. From germline, CDR1 is MNHEY and CDR2 SVGEGT. Trimming took off 5 bases at V and 9 bases at J, with 11 bases between the two ends. This CDR3 comprises 13 residues. CDR3 sequence reads: CASSGLATSPLHF. CDR3 bases: TGTGCCAGCAGTGGGTTAGCTACTTCACCCCTCCACTTT.

V and J are TRBV13 and TRBJ2-5, with 9 bases identical to TRBD2. This CDR3 comprises 16 residues. Looked up from germline, CDR1 is PRHDT and CDR2 is FYEKMQ (reference sequence). J lost 0 bases, V lost 0 bases, and 2 bases had no gene match. CDR3 nucleotide sequence: TGTGCCAGCAGCTTAGGCTCTAGCGGGAACCAAGAGACCCAGTACTTC. It is translated as CASSLGSSGNQETQYF.

The chain uses TRBV19 and TRBJ2-1, with 8 bases matching TRBD1. This CDR3 has 15 amino acids. Germline CDR1 reads LNHDA; CDR2 reads SQIVND (reference sequence). The junction had 2 bases not matched to a gene; V was cut back by 2 bases and J by 2 bases. The CDR3 nucleotides read TGTGCCAGTAGTATAACAGGGGGAACCTACAATGAGCAGTTCTTC. Its protein product is CASSITGGTYNEQFF.

The J gene is TRBJ2-7, the V gene TRBV6-1, with a possible D match to TRBD2 (5 bases). The CDR3 has 15 residues. The germline gives CDR1 MNHNS, CDR2 SASEGT. The V and J ends lost 2 bases and 1 base respectively, with 12 bases between them. This CDR3 is CASSELRGPSYEQYF. CDR3 sequence (DNA): TGTGCCAGCAGTGAACTCCGAGGGCCTTCCTACGAGCAGTACTTC.

The chain employs TRBV29-1 and TRBJ2-7, with a possible D match to TRBD1 (6 bases). Germline-derived CDR1 and CDR2 are SQVTM and ANQGSEA. The CDR3 spans 14 residues. The CDR3 protein is CSARNSRTAYEQYF. Written as DNA, the CDR3 is TGCAGTGCCCGTAACAGCAGGACAGCCTACGAGCAGTACTTC.

The chain recombines TRBV19 with TRBJ1-6; a weak D match, TRBD1 (5 bases). Germline-derived CDR1 and CDR2 are LNHDA and SQIVND (reference sequence). The CDR3 contains 18 residues. With 9 bases removed from V and 10 bases from J, the gap between germline ends came to 31 bases. The CDR3 DNA reads as TGTGCCAGCCGTATGAGAAGGGGCGACGCCTCTCCTTCCTCACCCCTCCACTTT. Its protein product is CASRMRRGDASPSSPLHF.

The CDR3 DNA is TGTGCCTGGATTCAGAACACTGAAGCTTTCTTT. Translated: CAWIQNTEAFF. The V and J genes are TRBV30 and TRBJ1-1, with D uncertain. The CDR3 sequence is 11 residues long. The V gene's germline CDR1 is GTSNPN and CDR2 SVGIG (reference sequence). V was pared by 4 bases and J by 1 base, with 4 bases between.

The chain employs TRBV6-1 and TRBJ1-1, with D possibly being TRBD1 (5 bases). Per the germline V gene, CDR1 is MNHNS and CDR2 is SASEGT. The CDR3 is 12 residues long. Trimming shortened V by 3 bases and J by 11 bases, and 13 bases separated the two germline ends. The CDR3 sequence: CASSDRVDGAFF. CDR3 DNA: TGTGCCAGCAGTGACAGGGTGGATGGGGCTTTCTTT.

The chain combines TRBV15 with TRBJ2-2, with 8 bases aligning to TRBD1. The V segment lost 0 bases and the J segment 1 base; nucleotides outside the gene matches: 4. Germline CDR1 and CDR2: LNHNV and YYDKDF (reference sequence). There are 17 residues in the CDR3. The DNA of the CDR3 is TGTGCCACCAGCAGAGATCTTGGGACAGGGAACACCGGGGAGCTGTTTTTT. Its translation is CATSRDLGTGNTGELFF.

The table lists this clone with a few counts. The chain recombines TRBV6-4 with TRBJ2-1; TRBD2 agrees at 15 bases. J gave up 7 bases and V 2 bases, and 18 bases lay outside the gene matches. This CDR3 is 21 amino acids long. Germline CDR1 is MRHNA and CDR2 is SNTAGT. The chain's CDR3 is CASSDESWTSGRVTPRNEQFF. Here the CDR3 DNA reads TGTGCCAGCAGTGACGAATCCTGGACTAGCGGGAGGGTAACCCCACGAAATGAGCAGTTCTTC.

V usage is TRBV9 and J usage is TRBJ2-3, with 8 bases fitting TRBD2. The CDR3 has 15 amino acids. The V and J ends lost 2 bases and 3 bases, in that order; junction bases with no gene match: 5. Germline V gene data show CDR1 as SGDLS and CDR2 as YYNGEE. DNA of the CDR3: TGTGCCAGCAGCGTGTGGACTAGCCCAACAGATACGCAGTATTTT. This sequence encodes CASSVWTSPTDTQYF.

This sequence joins TRBV12-3 or TRBV12-4 and TRBJ2-5; D is unclear. The V end was cut by 1 base, the J end by 2 bases, with 5 bases between. CDR3 size: 13 residues. The CDR3 DNA is TGTGCCAGCAGTTTAGTACGGCAAGAGACCCAGTACTTC. Translation gives CASSLVRQETQYF.

Here the CDR3 reads CASSPGQGKNTEAFF. As DNA, the CDR3 is TGTGCCAGCAGCCCTGGACAGGGGAAGAACACTGAAGCTTTCTTT. The rearrangement links TRBV7-9 to TRBJ1-1, with TRBD1 matching 9 bases. Trimming at V came to 5 bases and at J to 1 base, leaving 5 bases not matched to a gene. CDR1 and CDR2 (germline): SEHNR, FQNEAQ (reference sequence). The CDR3 is made up of 15 amino acids.

The chain joins TRBV6-5 to TRBJ1-5; D gene unclear. V gave up 5 bases and J gave up 3 bases, with 14 bases separating them. This CDR3 is built from 15 residues. CDR1 is MNHEY, CDR2 SVGAGI, per germline. CDR3 in amino acids: CASSRVDLANQPQHF. The CDR3 DNA sequence: TGTGCCAGCAGTCGGGTCGATTTAGCCAATCAGCCCCAGCATTTT.

In nucleotides, the CDR3 is TGTGCCATCAGTGAGCAGGGGGCGAGCGGGGAGCTGTTTTTT. Translated, it gives CAISEQGASGELFF. The rearrangement links TRBV10-3 to TRBJ2-2, with 8 bases matching TRBD1. From germline, CDR1 is ENHRY and CDR2 SYGVKD. The trim removed 2 bases at V and 7 bases at J, leaving 3 bases unmatched. The CDR3 runs to 14 residues.

The chain uses TRBV27 and TRBJ1-1; possibly TRBD1 for D (5 bases). The CDR3 has 14 residues. The germline V gene has CDR1 MNHEY and CDR2 SMNVEV (reference sequence). Trimming removed 4 bases at V and 6 bases at J, with 15 bases between. This CDR3 reads CASSYRGARPEAFF. The CDR3 nucleotides read TGTGCCAGCAGTTACCGCGGGGCGCGGCCTGAAGCTTTCTTT.